The 28 T cell receptor beta chains below all came from one sample that was sequenced in a study of cytomegalovirus exposure and HLA in healthy donors. Measured with immunoSEQ multiplex PCR; TCRdb has only the in-frame clones, and not every one. The table has around 130,000 clones, 85% to 90% seen once; the top ten hold under 2.5%. The specimen was PBMCs. The receptors originated from a woman in her 30s in good health and CMV-seronegative.

V usage is TRBV6-1 and J usage is TRBJ2-5; D possibly corresponds to TRBD1 (5 bases). The V end was cut by 3 bases, the J end by 5 bases, with 16 bases between. Germline loops: CDR1 MNHNS, CDR2 SASEGT. The CDR3 extends over 15 amino acids. This chain's CDR3 is CASSDTQGLGETQYF. CDR3 nucleotides: TGTGCCAGCAGTGATACCCAGGGATTAGGGGAGACCCAGTACTTC.

The gene calls are TRBV10-3 and TRBJ1-2; TRBD1 matches at 7 bases. V lost 10 bases, J lost 2 bases, and 16 bases stayed unmatched. This CDR3 is 16 amino acids long. Germline V gene data show CDR1 as ENHRY and CDR2 as SYGVKD. The CDR3 DNA reads as TGTGCCACCAGGGGGGGACAGTCAACCCTAAACTATGGCTACACCTTC. Protein: CATRGGQSTLNYGYTF.

The chain combines TRBV6-5 with TRBJ2-5; unclear D gene. This CDR3 is 11 amino acids long. Per the germline V gene, CDR1 is MNHEY and CDR2 is SVGAGI. V was cut by 6 bases and J by 2 bases, with 4 bases left in between. For the CDR3, the DNA is TGTGCCAGCAGGCGGCAAGAGACCCAGTACTTC. As protein: CASRRQETQYF.

This clone was recorded once. The genes are TRBV6-1 and TRBJ1-2; D might be TRBD1 (6 bases). Per germline, CDR1 MNHNS and CDR2 SASEGT. The CDR3 length is 14 residues. With 2 bases removed from V and 6 bases from J, the gap between germline ends came to 13 bases. CDR3 DNA: TGTGCCAGCAGTGAATCCCACAGGGCCCATGGCTACACCTTC. Translated, it gives CASSESHRAHGYTF.

This clone was seen more than once but under ten times. This chain joins TRBV30 and TRBJ1-1; D gene uncertain. V was trimmed by 0 bases and J by 1 base, leaving 6 bases between them. The CDR3 is 13 residues long. CDR1 GTSNPN and CDR2 SVGIG come from the germline V gene (reference sequence). The CDR3 DNA reads TGTGCCTGGAGTGTAAACTGGAACACTGAAGCTTTCTTT. Encoded protein: CAWSVNWNTEAFF.

The chain joins TRBV4-1 to TRBJ2-1; the match to TRBD1 covers 9 bases. CDR1 is MGHRA, CDR2 YSYEKL, per germline. The J segment lost 6 bases and the V segment lost 2 bases, leaving 8 bases of the junction unmatched. The CDR3 is 16 residues long. The CDR3 nucleotides are TGCGCCAGCAGCCAAATTGGGACAGGGACGGGCAATGAGCAGTTCTTC. Its translation: CASSQIGTGTGNEQFF.

In this sample, this clone turned up a few times. This chain joins TRBV5-6 and TRBJ2-4, with D possibly TRBD1 on 6 matching bases. V lost 0 bases and J lost 7, with 11 bases in between. CDR1 and CDR2 (germline): SGHDT, YYEEEE. This CDR3 comprises 14 residues. The CDR3 sequence is CASSLEQGLNIQYF. CDR3 in DNA: TGTGCCAGCAGCTTGGAACAGGGATTGAACATTCAGTACTTC.

The V call is TRBV11-2, the J call TRBJ2-5, with D possibly matching TRBD2 (6 bases). The CDR3 has 14 residues. Deletions cut 5 bases from V and 4 bases from J, with 14 bases between. Germline lookup yields CDR1 SGHAT and CDR2 FQNNGV. In DNA form, the CDR3 reads TGTGCCAGCAGCAGTATTGGGGGGTCAGAGACCCAGTACTTC. This sequence encodes CASSSIGGSETQYF. Supplemented by reference TRBV11-2 and TRBJ2-5, the full variable domain reads EAGVAQSPRYKIIEKRQSVAFWCNPISGHATLYWYQQILGQGPKLLIQFQNNGVVDDSQLPKDRFSAERLKGVDSTLKIQPAKLEDSAVYLCASSSIGGSETQYFGPGTRLLVL.

V is TRBV7-2 and J is TRBJ2-7; 10 nucleotides agree with TRBD2. Germline values: CDR1 SGHTA, CDR2 FQGNSA. The V segment lost 3 bases and the J segment 6 bases; nucleotides outside the gene matches: 5. The CDR3 extends over 14 amino acids. The CDR3 is CASSLGLAYPEQYF. CDR3 DNA: TGTGCCAGCAGCTTGGGACTAGCGTACCCCGAGCAGTACTTC.

The chain couples TRBV2 to TRBJ1-2, with 9 bases identical to TRBD1. With V trimmed by 4 bases and J by 4 bases, 4 bases remained unmatched. CDR1 and CDR2 (germline): SNHLY, FYNNEI. This CDR3 is 14 amino acids long. The CDR3 here is CASSADRGRYGYTF. The CDR3 coding sequence is TGTGCCAGCAGTGCGGACAGGGGTCGCTATGGCTACACCTTC.

In DNA form, the CDR3 reads TGCAGCGTTGAAAACCCTGGGACAGGAGGAACACAGACCCAGTACTTC. It specifies CSVENPGTGGTQTQYF. The chain joins TRBV29-1 to TRBJ2-5, with 8 bases aligning to TRBD1. Germline V lookup: CDR1 SQVTM, CDR2 ANQGSEA. The J segment lost 6 bases and the V segment lost 2 bases, leaving 14 bases of the junction unmatched. The CDR3 totals 16 residues.

The chain joins TRBV18 to TRBJ1-1; TRBD1 aligns across 9 bases. This CDR3 spans 14 amino acids. CDR1 and CDR2 (germline): KGHSH, LQKENI. Losses at the gene ends were 3 bases for V and 7 bases for J; bases not matched to a gene: 6. The CDR3 is CASSPVPGQGEAFF. CDR3 in DNA: TGTGCCAGCTCACCCGTGCCGGGACAGGGTGAAGCTTTCTTT.

V usage is TRBV5-1 and J usage is TRBJ1-4; 8 nucleotides line up with TRBD1. Germline CDR1 is SGHRS and CDR2 is YFSETQ. The J segment lost 5 bases and the V segment lost 3 bases, leaving 3 bases of the junction unmatched. The CDR3 contains 14 residues. The CDR3 loop reads CASSSQGGNEKLFF. CDR3 nucleotides: TGCGCCAGCAGCTCACAGGGGGGGAATGAAAAACTGTTTTTT.

The DNA of the CDR3 is TGTGCCAGCAGCGTTTCCCCCGGGGGGGCAGGGGATACGCAGTATTTT. Amino acids: CASSVSPGGAGDTQYF. This chain uses TRBV9 with TRBJ2-3; TRBD2 matches 8 bases. From germline, CDR1 is SGDLS and CDR2 YYNGEE. V shed 2 bases and J 6 bases; nucleotides not matched to a gene: 11. The CDR3 has 16 amino acids.

The chain is built from TRBV30 and TRBJ2-5; 12 positions match TRBD2. The V gene's germline CDR1 is GTSNPN and CDR2 SVGIG (reference sequence). This CDR3 contains 14 residues. J lost 6 bases, V lost 1 base, and 3 bases had no gene match. CDR3 amino acids: CAWSAGTSGQTQYF. In nucleotides, the CDR3 is TGTGCCTGGAGTGCCGGGACTAGCGGGCAGACCCAGTACTTC.

This chain uses TRBV7-9 with TRBJ2-3; TRBD2 matches 8 bases. V lost 0 bases, J lost 4 bases, and 12 bases stayed unmatched. This CDR3 contains 18 residues. Per germline, CDR1 SEHNR and CDR2 FQNEAQ (reference sequence). This CDR3 reads CASSLAFSGGDLADTQYF. CDR3 DNA: TGTGCCAGCAGCTTAGCTTTTTCCGGGGGGGATCTAGCAGATACGCAGTATTTT.

The chain employs TRBV15 and TRBJ1-5; 9 positions agree with TRBD1. Germline lookup yields CDR1 LNHNV and CDR2 YYDKDF (reference sequence). This CDR3 has 15 amino acids. After removal of 3 bases from V and 6 bases from J, the junction contained 6 bases not matched to a gene. The CDR3 DNA reads TGTGCCACCAGCAGCGCCGGGACAGGGATTCAGCCCCAGCATTTT. This sequence encodes CATSSAGTGIQPQHF.

The chain carries TRBV5-4 and TRBJ1-3, with 8 bases that match TRBD1. The ends lost 2 bases at V and 0 bases at J; junction bases unmatched: 4. The CDR3 has 16 amino acids. Germline V CDR1 and CDR2: SGHNT, YYREEE (reference sequence). The DNA for the CDR3 is TGTGCCAGCAGCTTCCCAGACAGGGGCTCTGGAAACACCATATATTTT. Its protein product is CASSFPDRGSGNTIYF.

The chain has TRBV6-6 and TRBJ1-2; D is ambiguous. Between the trimmed V and J ends, which lost 4 bases and 3 bases, there was a span of 9 bases. The CDR3 spans 13 residues. Germline loops: CDR1 MNHNY, CDR2 SVGAGI (reference sequence). The CDR3 DNA sequence: TGTGCCAGCAGTTCTGCGTCCTACTATGGCTACACCTTC. Residues: CASSSASYYGYTF.

The chain is built from TRBV10-3 and TRBJ1-2, with 7 bases matching TRBD1. Germline loops: CDR1 ENHRY, CDR2 SYGVKD. J lost 4 bases, V lost 6 bases, and 11 bases had no gene match. This CDR3 has 15 residues. The CDR3 spells CAISPEGQATYGYTF. The CDR3 DNA sequence: TGTGCCATCAGCCCCGAAGGACAGGCAACCTATGGCTACACCTTC.

The CDR3 here is CTSSQDRQGGRTEAFF. CDR3 DNA: TGCACCAGCAGCCAAGACCGACAGGGTGGTAGGACTGAAGCTTTCTTT. V usage is TRBV1 and J usage is TRBJ1-1; the listed D gene, TRBD1, was not tested against the DNA. TRBV1 is a recognized pseudogene. The CDR3 runs to 16 residues.

This clone was counted a single time. This chain uses TRBV9 with TRBJ1-4, with 7 nucleotides matching TRBD1. The length of the CDR3 is 15 residues. CDR1 SGDLS and CDR2 YYNGEE come from the germline V gene. Trimming removed 0 bases from V and 5 bases from J; junction bases left unmatched: 4. CDR3 nucleotides: TGTGCCAGCAGCGTAGGGGAGACAGGGAATGAAAAACTGTTTTTT. This encodes CASSVGETGNEKLFF.

This clone has just one count. The gene calls are TRBV27 and TRBJ1-2; D is uncertain. Deletions cut 5 bases from V and 4 bases from J, with 14 bases between. From germline, CDR1 is MNHEY and CDR2 SMNVEV (reference sequence). The CDR3 spans 14 residues. The CDR3 nucleotides are TGTGCCAGCAGTCAATCGACCGGGTTCTATGGCTACACCTTC. Its protein is CASSQSTGFYGYTF.

The chain couples TRBV10-3 to TRBJ2-7; the match to TRBD1 covers 9 bases. The V segment lost 6 bases and the J segment 7 bases; nucleotides outside the gene matches: 7. The CDR3 runs 13 residues. CDR1 is ENHRY, CDR2 SYGVKD, per germline. In DNA form, the CDR3 reads TGTGCCATCAGCTTGGGACAGGGCAGGGAGCAGTACTTC. It encodes CAISLGQGREQYF.

The chain combines TRBV2 with TRBJ1-2, with D perhaps matching TRBD1 (5 bases). This CDR3 is built from 16 residues. CDR1 and CDR2 from the germline V gene are SNHLY and FYNNEI. Trimming removed 4 bases at V and 0 bases at J, with 15 bases between. The CDR3 region has the DNA TGTGCCAGCAGTGCGAGACAGCCCCTAACTAACTATGGCTACACCTTC. Translated, it gives CASSARQPLTNYGYTF. The entire variable domain, with the rest obtained from reference TRBV2 and TRBJ1-2, is as follows: EPEVTQTPSHQVTQMGQEVILRCVPISNHLYFYWYRQILGQKVEFLVSFYNNEISEKSEIFDDQFSVERPDGSNFTLKIRSTKLEDSAMYFCASSARQPLTNYGYTFGSGTRLTVV.

This chain connects TRBV6-1 to TRBJ2-7; TRBD1 matches 8 bases. With 6 bases clipped from V and 1 base from J, the junction kept 5 bases outside the gene matches. The CDR3 contains 14 residues. CDR1 and CDR2 (germline): MNHNS, SASEGT. The CDR3 sequence is CASRAQGGSYEQYF. DNA of the CDR3: TGTGCCAGCAGAGCACAGGGGGGTTCCTACGAGCAGTACTTC.

The chain has TRBV11-3 and TRBJ2-2; perhaps TRBD1 as D (6 bases). V was shortened by 2 bases and J by 3 bases, with 13 bases between the two germline ends. From germline, CDR1 is SGHNT and CDR2 YENEEA. The CDR3 runs to 16 residues. The CDR3 bases are TGTGCCAGCAGCTTAAGCGCCCCAGGGGACACCGGGGAGCTGTTTTTT. Protein: CASSLSAPGDTGELFF.

The chain uses TRBV19 and TRBJ2-1, with TRBD1 as a possible D gene (6 bases). The CDR3 sequence is 15 residues long. Germline V gene lookup returns CDR1 LNHDA and CDR2 SQIVND (reference sequence). V lost 1 base and J lost 4, with 11 bases in between. DNA of the CDR3: TGTGCCAGTAGTATAGCTGGGGGCGCATACAATGAGCAGTTCTTC. It translates to CASSIAGGAYNEQFF. The whole variable domain, remainder taken from reference TRBV19 and TRBJ2-1, is DGGITQSPKYLFRKEGQNVTLSCEQNLNHDAMYWYRQDPGQGLRLIYYSQIVNDFQKGDIAEGYSVSREKKESFPLTVTSAQKNPTAFYLCASSIAGGAYNEQFFGPGTRLTVL.